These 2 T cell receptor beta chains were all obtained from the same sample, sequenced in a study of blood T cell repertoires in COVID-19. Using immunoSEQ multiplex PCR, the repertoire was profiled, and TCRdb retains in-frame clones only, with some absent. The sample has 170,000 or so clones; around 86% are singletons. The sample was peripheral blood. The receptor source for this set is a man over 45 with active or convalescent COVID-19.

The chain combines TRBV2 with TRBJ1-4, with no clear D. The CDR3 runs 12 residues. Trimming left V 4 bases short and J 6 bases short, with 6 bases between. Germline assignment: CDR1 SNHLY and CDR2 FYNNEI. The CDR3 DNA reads TGTGCCAGCAGTGTTTTCGATGAAAAACTGTTTTTT. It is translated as CASSVFDEKLFF.

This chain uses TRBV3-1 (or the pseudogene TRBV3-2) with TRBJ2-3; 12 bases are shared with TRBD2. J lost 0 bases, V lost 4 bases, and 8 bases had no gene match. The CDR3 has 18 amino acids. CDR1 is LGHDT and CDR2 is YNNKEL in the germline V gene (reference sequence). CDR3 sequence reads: CASSPYPGLAGSTDTQYF. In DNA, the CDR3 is TGTGCCAGCAGCCCCTATCCGGGACTAGCGGGTAGCACAGATACGCAGTATTTT.